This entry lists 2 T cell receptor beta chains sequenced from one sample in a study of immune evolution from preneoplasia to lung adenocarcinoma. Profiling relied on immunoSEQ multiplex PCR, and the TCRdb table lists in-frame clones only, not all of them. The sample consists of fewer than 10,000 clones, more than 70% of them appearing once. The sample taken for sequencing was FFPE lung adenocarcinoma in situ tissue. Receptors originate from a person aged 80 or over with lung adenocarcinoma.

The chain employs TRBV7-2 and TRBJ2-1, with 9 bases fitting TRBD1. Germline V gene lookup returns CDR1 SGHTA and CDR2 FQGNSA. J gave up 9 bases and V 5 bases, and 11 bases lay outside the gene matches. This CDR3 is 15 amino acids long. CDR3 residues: CASSLDAGTGTEQFF. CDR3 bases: TGTGCCAGCAGCCTTGATGCCGGGACAGGGACTGAGCAGTTCTTC.

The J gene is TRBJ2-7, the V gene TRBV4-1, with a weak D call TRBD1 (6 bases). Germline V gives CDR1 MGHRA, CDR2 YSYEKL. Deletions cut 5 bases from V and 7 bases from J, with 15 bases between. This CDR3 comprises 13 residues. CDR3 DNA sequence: TGCGCCAGCAGCTGGGACACACAATGGGAGCAGTACTTC. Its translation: CASSWDTQWEQYF.